This TCR beta chain is drawn from a study of blood T cells in healthy people across ages. Study outcomes and limitations: Diversity of TCR beta per million T cells declined in a roughly linear way with age. Strong correlation existed between TCR beta diversity and naive T cell percentage.

Sample-barcoded 5' priming and a J-beta primer mix drove a second PCR of about 7 to 12 cycles. A single record per CDR3 protein comes from TCRdb applying MiXCR to the 5' RACE reads. Of roughly 2 million distinct CDR3 sequences listed, 40% to 55% are singletons. As for this clonotype: Its antigen is as yet unknown. This sequence may be a read error, since a much larger clone differs from it by one base.

Sequenced: blood. The receptor's source is a middle-aged woman in good health.

CDR3 sequence reads: CASSLRAGEYGQYF. The CDR3 DNA is TGCGCCAGCAGCCTACGGGCAGGGGAGTACGGGCAGTACTTC. The rearrangement joins TRBV5-1 to TRBJ2-5, with D tentatively TRBD1 (6 bases). V was cut by 4 bases and J by 11 bases, with 21 bases left in between. The germline V gene encodes CDR1 SGHRS and CDR2 YFSETQ. The CDR3 runs 14 residues.